The subject of this entry is one T cell receptor beta chain. It has no known antigen specificity. No clone much larger than this one lies a single base away; base qualities are absent. A patient counted as having stable Graves' hyperthyroidism if no progression to ophthalmopathy occurred over 18 months of follow-up. Hyperthyroidism patients were newly diagnosed, with disease duration under 2 months, and aged 18 to 65 years. Exclusion was applied to patients with uncontrolled infections, other autoimmune diseases, pregnancy or lactation. Diagnoses relied on clinical symptoms, serum thyroxine and TRAb, thyroid ultrasound and orbital computed tomography. PBMCs were separated from approximately 10 ml of fresh peripheral blood using Ficoll-Paque density gradient centrifugation. Total RNA was extracted with Trizol reagent, and quality was checked on an Agilent 2100 Bioanalyzer. The sample is drawn from a study of T cells in Graves' hyperthyroidism and ophthalmopathy (dated by TCRdb to the late 2010s). With regard to the full study: Peripheral blood samples were taken at the time of initial diagnosis, prior to any treatment. To identify TCR V-J signatures that set the groups apart, the researchers used a discovery cohort of roughly 100 patients, made up of 40 to 45 with Graves' ophthalmopathy and 57 with stable Graves' hyperthyroidism. An independent validation cohort of under 20 hyperthyroidism patients and 15 or so patients who later progressed to ophthalmopathy tested prospective prediction of ophthalmopathy. The approximately 97 discovery patients were randomly divided into training and test sets at a 7:3 ratio. In addition, the study compared T-cell repertoires in thyroid tissue and in blood from a handful of Graves' hyperthyroidism patients. Following sampling, methimazole starting at 30 mg daily was given to hyperthyroidism patients, and high-dose intravenous methylprednisolone was given to ophthalmopathy patients. TCR Vbeta CDR3 sequencing of 135 peripheral blood samples (about 45 ophthalmopathy, around 80 hyperthyroidism and approximately 17 progressor patients) is reported in the paper.

The CDR1 and CDR2 encoded by the germline V gene (reference sequence) are LNHNV and YYDKDF. Trimmed from V: 4 bases; trimmed from J: 5 bases; junction bases lacking a gene match: 16. From the cysteine up to the phenylalanine, the CDR3 has a length of 18 residues. Just the 54-base CDR3 DNA is kept, in frame starting at base 1. Amplification of TCR beta CDR3 regions was carried out from RNA transcripts. For the first round of RT-PCR on the TCR CDR3, the HTBI primer set was used together with the Qiagen OneStep RT-PCR kit. The libraries were constructed in a second round of multiplex PCR and then size-selected and purified. Sequencing of the libraries was done on an Illumina HiSeq2000 using paired-end 100 bp reads. The study's own analysis went as follows. Raw data were processed with SOAPnuke, discarding reads with adapters, uncalled bases, mean Phred below 15, or no exact constant-primer or identifier match. COPE v1.2.5 was used to merge the high-quality paired reads, and each unique nucleotide sequence was defined as a clonotype. MiTCR v1.1 was used to align clonotypes to the IMGT TRBV, TRBD and TRBJ reference segments. Analysis was restricted to V-J combinations with a frequency above 0.0001, which covered 99.2% of repertoires. The TCS score was defined as the ratio of F50 (clonal expansion) to E x V (chaos), calculated using BLOSUM62-based TCRdist between CDR3 peptides within each V-J. Welch's t-statistics and random forest reduced around 550 V-J features to 13, which were used in a naive Bayes classifier (R e1071). In TCRdb, the public reads were trimmed at Q25 with fastp and aligned with MiXCR, with productive beta chains retained. Identical CDR3 proteins give one entry, which carries the most common genes and DNA. The V and J calls come from TCRdb's annotation, not from the publication. This sample comprises approximately 740,000 distinct CDR3 sequences, about 14% of them detected only once. The top ten constitute 10% of the sample.

Paper-wide results and their limitations: A 13 V-J signature model separated ophthalmopathy from stable hyperthyroidism, with about 88% sensitivity and 81% to 82% specificity in cross-validation and 80%/75% in testing. Most expanded thyroid clonotypes (frequency above 0.001) were also detected in blood, suggesting blood repertoires may reflect thyroid immune responses. In validation, progression to ophthalmopathy was predicted by the model with 55% to 71% sensitivity and 72.22% specificity, a median of about 6.8 months before onset. Sample size was not statistically predetermined, and blinding of investigators to group allocation was not performed.

The sample comprised blood. The chain was built from TRBV15 and TRBJ1-1; TRBD1 aligns with 10 central bases. The TCR comes from a woman between 18 and 29 years old with Graves' hyperthyroidism. The nucleotide sequence is given as TGTGCCACCAGCATCTCCCCCGGACAGGGGGTGGGGAGGACTGAAGCTTTCTTT. This translates into CATSISPGQGVGRTEAFF.